In its sample, the clone carrying this T cell receptor beta chain was seen a few times. Its antigen is unidentified. The 5'RACE method, run with constant-segment primers, produced TCR alpha and TCR beta cDNA libraries (carrying sample barcodes and UMIs). TCRdb used MiXCR to reprocess the 5' RACE reads, holding one entry per CDR3 protein. The table shows more than 150,000 distinct CDR3 sequences, with about 21% occurring only once. This sample was taken from a study of T-cell memory formation after mild COVID-19. Across the whole study: The TCR clusters were mostly specific to one donor.

There are 13 residues in the CDR3. Trimming left V 4 bases short and J 6 bases short, with 15 bases between. The V gene's germline CDR1 is SQVTM and CDR2 ANQGSEA. Whole-study results and caveats: Pre-infection memory held some responding clones, suggesting pre-existing cross-reactive T cells responded. Whether second-wave clones peaking at day 37 were SARS-CoV-2 specific went unconfirmed.

Sequencing input: PBMCs or a T cell subset sorted from them (not recorded which). The rearrangement joins TRBV29-1 to TRBJ1-1; D is possibly TRBD1 (5 bases). The clonotype originates from an adult woman who had mild COVID-19 (a few samples of this study predate the infection). Cell type and time point are not known. CDR3 protein: CSVGGGVRAEAFF. CDR3 sequence (DNA): TGCAGCGTTGGCGGAGGGGTTCGGGCTGAAGCTTTCTTT.